What follows are 26 T cell receptor beta chains derived from one specimen sequenced in a study of T cell responses to AZD1222 COVID-19 vaccine. Sequenced by immunoSEQ multiplex PCR; TCRdb stores in-frame clones only, minus some. Counted here are over 120,000 clones, roughly 92% occurring once; the ten biggest clones make up around 1.8%. Sequencing used peripheral blood, obtained on day 0 of AZD1222 vaccination. These receptors were taken from an adult in good health.

The chain joins TRBV6-5 to TRBJ1-5; a weak D match, TRBD1 (5 bases). The CDR3 runs 14 residues. Trimming cost V 5 bases and J 7 bases, with 15 bases left between them. Germline V CDR1 and CDR2: MNHEY, SVGAGI. As DNA, the CDR3 is TGTGCCAGCAGTCCAGGGAGTAATCAGCAGCCCCAGCATTTT. The encoded protein is CASSPGSNQQPQHF.

The CDR3 DNA is TGTGCCAGCAGCCCCGCTCGGATGTTGGAGAACACTGAAGCTTTCTTT. Translating it yields CASSPARMLENTEAFF. This chain joins TRBV11-1 and TRBJ1-1, with D hard to call. Between the trimmed V and J ends, which lost 5 bases and 1 base, there was a span of 17 bases. There are 16 residues in the CDR3. From germline, CDR1 is SGHAT and CDR2 FQDESV (reference sequence). Based on the CDR3 plus reference TRBV11-1 and TRBJ1-1, the full variable domain is EAEVAQSPRYKITEKSQAVAFWCDPISGHATLYWYRQILGQGPELLVQFQDESVVDDSQLPKDRFSAERLKGVDSTLKIQPAELGDSAMYLCASSPARMLENTEAFFGQGTRLTVV.

This chain links TRBV28 with TRBJ1-3; D uncertain. The V end was cut by 3 bases, the J end by 4 bases, with 7 bases between. The CDR3 length is 13 residues. Germline V lookup: CDR1 MDHEN, CDR2 SYDVKM. DNA for the CDR3: TGTGCCAGCAGTTTGGCGGGGGGAAACACCATATATTTT. Translated: CASSLAGGNTIYF.

The rearrangement links TRBV28 to TRBJ1-1; D remains ambiguous. V lost 2 bases and J 0 bases, leaving 10 bases between the germline ends. Germline V CDR1 and CDR2: MDHEN, SYDVKM. The length of the CDR3 is 15 residues. CDR3 protein: CASSLVVELNTEAFF. In DNA, the CDR3 is TGTGCCAGCAGTTTAGTCGTGGAGTTGAACACTGAAGCTTTCTTT.

The chain couples TRBV30 to TRBJ2-3; D gene unclear. The CDR3 has 12 residues. The germline V gene encodes CDR1 GTSNPN and CDR2 SVGIG (reference sequence). Trimming pared 3 bases from V and 13 bases from J, leaving 17 bases between. The CDR3 DNA sequence: TGTGCCTGGAGCCAGTGGGGTGGGTTCGAGTATTTT. This sequence encodes CAWSQWGGFEYF.

CDR3 protein: CATSDPRTGDTEAFF. For the CDR3, the DNA is TGTGCCACCAGTGATCCCCGGACAGGGGATACTGAAGCTTTCTTT. The chain couples TRBV24-1 to TRBJ1-1; the match to TRBD1 covers 9 bases. The CDR3 runs to 15 residues. V gave up 3 bases and J gave up 5 bases; unmatched junction bases: 6. Germline lookup yields CDR1 KGHDR and CDR2 SFDVKD.

The chain carries TRBV30 and TRBJ1-6; TRBD1 agrees at 8 bases. In germline, CDR1 is GTSNPN, CDR2 SVGIG (reference sequence). V trimming: 5 bases; J trimming: 10 bases; junction bases outside the gene matches: 10. The CDR3 has 14 residues. The CDR3 loop reads CAWQGALFDSPLHF. The DNA of the CDR3 is TGTGCCTGGCAGGGGGCGCTTTTTGACTCACCCCTCCACTTT.

The rearrangement joins TRBV28 to TRBJ2-7, with 9 bases fitting TRBD2. Germline CDR1 and CDR2: MDHEN and SYDVKM. The CDR3 is 19 residues long. Germline trimming cut 3 bases from V and 1 base from J; bases unmatched to any gene: 16. DNA of the CDR3: TGTGCCAGCAGTTTTCTAGGGGTAATAGCGGGAGTACGGTCCTACGAGCAGTACTTC. Encoded protein: CASSFLGVIAGVRSYEQYF.

This clone has just one count. The J gene is TRBJ2-3, the V gene TRBV18, with unresolved D. The V gene lost 3 bases and the J gene lost 5 bases, with 12 bases spanning the gap. The germline gives CDR1 KGHSH, CDR2 LQKENI. The CDR3 length is 14 residues. The CDR3 region is CASSPIGTGDTQYF. CDR3 sequence (DNA): TGTGCCAGCTCACCTATTGGCACTGGAGATACGCAGTATTTT.

CDR3 amino acids: CASSLGDEQFF. The CDR3 region has the DNA TGTGCCAGCAGTTTGGGGGATGAGCAGTTCTTC. This chain joins TRBV28 and TRBJ2-1; D may be TRBD1 or TRBD2 (5 bases each). This CDR3 has 11 residues. V shed 3 bases and J shed 8 bases, with 5 bases lying between them. Germline V gene data show CDR1 as MDHEN and CDR2 as SYDVKM.

The CDR3 here is CASRTGLMNTEAFF. CDR3 in DNA: TGTGCCAGCAGGACAGGGCTTATGAACACTGAAGCTTTCTTT. This sequence joins TRBV21-1 and TRBJ1-1; the D call of TRBD1 is as the table states it, not checked on the DNA. TRBV21-1 is a recognized pseudogene. CDR3 length: 14 residues.

V and J are TRBV28 and TRBJ2-1; 7 nucleotides align to TRBD2. Germline CDR1 reads MDHEN; CDR2 reads SYDVKM. Germline trimming cut 8 bases from V and 0 bases from J; bases unmatched to any gene: 10. This CDR3 has 16 residues. The chain's CDR3 is CASGRGYASSYNEQFF. The CDR3 DNA reads TGTGCCAGCGGGCGGGGGTACGCCAGCTCCTACAATGAGCAGTTCTTC.

The chain is built from TRBV2 and TRBJ2-7; TRBD2 matches 8 bases. This CDR3 is built from 17 residues. CDR1 is SNHLY, CDR2 FYNNEI, per germline. V trimming: 3 bases; J trimming: 1 base; junction bases outside the gene matches: 11. In DNA, the CDR3 is TGTGCCAGCAGTGACGTGACTAGCGCGAGGAGATCCTACGAGCAGTACTTC. It specifies CASSDVTSARRSYEQYF.

This clone was seen once. This chain links TRBV5-1 with TRBJ2-7, with 10 bases aligning to TRBD2. The CDR3 length is 17 residues. Germline V lookup: CDR1 SGHRS, CDR2 YFSETQ. The trim removed 4 bases at V and 0 bases at J, leaving 10 bases unmatched. The CDR3 sequence: CASSLRTSGGSSYEQYF. The CDR3 DNA reads TGCGCCAGCAGCCTGAGGACTAGCGGAGGGAGCTCCTACGAGCAGTACTTC.

V usage is TRBV28 and J usage is TRBJ1-5, with TRBD1 matching over 7 bases. V lost 4 bases and J lost 15; bases outside the gene matches: 6. Per germline, CDR1 MDHEN and CDR2 SYDVKM. The CDR3 has 11 residues. CDR3 coding DNA: TGTGCCAGCAGTTACAGGGGTCTCCCGCATTTT. Translated, it gives CASSYRGLPHF.

The chain couples TRBV19 to TRBJ1-5; weak D call: TRBD1 (5 bases). The V end lost 6 bases, the J end lost 2 bases, and 8 bases lay between the germline ends. Germline loops: CDR1 LNHDA, CDR2 SQIVND (reference sequence). The length of the CDR3 is 13 residues. This chain's CDR3 is CASRGRGNQPQHF. The CDR3 DNA follows: TGTGCCAGTAGAGGCAGGGGCAATCAGCCCCAGCATTTT.

The rearrangement joins TRBV5-1 to TRBJ2-5, with D perhaps TRBD1 or TRBD2 (5 bases each). The CDR3 extends over 14 amino acids. V was trimmed by 4 bases and J by 0 bases, leaving 10 bases between them. Germline CDR1 is SGHRS and CDR2 is YFSETQ. For the CDR3, the DNA is TGCGCCAGCAGCCAGGGAGAGTACCAAGAGACCCAGTACTTC. Translated, it gives CASSQGEYQETQYF.

The rearrangement links TRBV7-9 to TRBJ2-5, with a possible D match to TRBD2 (6 bases). Trimming took off 5 bases at V and 5 bases at J, with 9 bases between the two ends. This CDR3 contains 12 residues. CDR1 is SEHNR, CDR2 FQNEAQ, per germline (reference sequence). Written as DNA, the CDR3 is TGTGCCAGCAGCCAGGAGGGGGAGACCCAGTACTTC. It specifies CASSQEGETQYF. The full variable domain, with the rest looked up from reference TRBV7-9 and TRBJ2-5, is DTGVSQNPRHKITKRGQNVTFRCDPISEHNRLYWYRQTLGQGPEFLTYFQNEAQLEKSRLLSDRFSAERPKGSFSTLEIQRTEQGDSAMYLCASSQEGETQYFGPGTRLLVL.

The chain links TRBV20-1 to TRBJ1-2; D gene ambiguous. The ends were cut back, 6 bases at V and 0 bases at J, with 5 bases in the middle. CDR3 length: 11 residues. CDR1 DFQATT and CDR2 SNEGSKA come from the germline V gene (reference sequence). The CDR3: CSAAPNYGYTF. The CDR3 bases are TGCAGTGCCGCTCCTAACTATGGCTACACCTTC.

This clone showed up just a few times. The chain couples TRBV7-8 to TRBJ1-5; tentative D call: TRBD1 (6 bases). Trimming took 5 bases from V and 1 from J, leaving 15 bases between them. Germline V gene data show CDR1 as SGHVS and CDR2 as FQNEAQ. CDR3 length equals 16 residues. CDR3 sequence reads: CASSNPLRGSNQPQHF. CDR3 DNA sequence: TGTGCCAGCAGCAACCCCCTCAGGGGAAGCAATCAGCCCCAGCATTTT.

This chain connects TRBV28 to TRBJ1-5; D is unclear. Looked up from germline, CDR1 is MDHEN and CDR2 is SYDVKM. CDR3 length: 15 amino acids. Trimming stripped 5 bases from V and 6 bases from J, with 17 bases between. As DNA, the CDR3 is TGTGCCAGCAGTAAACCCTTGGGAGAATTTCAGCCCCAGCATTTT. This codes for CASSKPLGEFQPQHF.

The chain recombines TRBV4-2 with TRBJ1-4, with 8 nucleotides matching TRBD1. CDR1 is LGHNA, CDR2 YNFKEQ, per germline. The CDR3 covers 16 residues. Trimming at V came to 1 base and at J to 5 bases, leaving 6 bases not matched to a gene. CDR3 sequence reads: CASSQGAGQGNEKLFF. In DNA, the CDR3 is TGTGCCAGCAGCCAAGGAGCAGGACAGGGAAATGAAAAACTGTTTTTT.

This chain uses TRBV28 with TRBJ1-1, with D possibly TRBD1 on 5 matching bases. Germline values: CDR1 MDHEN, CDR2 SYDVKM. This CDR3 region has 15 residues. V was pared by 5 bases and J by 4 bases, with 17 bases between. CDR3 loop: CASSHTGTVSTEAFF. The CDR3 DNA reads as TGTGCCAGCAGTCATACCGGGACGGTGAGCACTGAAGCTTTCTTT.

The sample holds one count of this clone. The rearrangement links TRBV10-1 to TRBJ2-3; TRBD2 might be the D (5 bases). Trimming pared 0 bases from V and 10 bases from J, leaving 11 bases between. This CDR3 spans 13 amino acids. Per germline, CDR1 WNHNN and CDR2 SYGVQD (reference sequence). The CDR3 is CASSESDLAAQYF. The CDR3 region has the DNA TGCGCCAGCAGTGAGTCGGACCTAGCTGCGCAGTATTTT.

The rearrangement uses TRBV2 and TRBJ2-4; D call uncertain. CDR1 and CDR2 from the germline V gene are SNHLY and FYNNEI. The CDR3 loop spans 12 amino acids. V was pared by 5 bases and J by 6 bases, with 8 bases between. The CDR3 nucleotides are TGTGCCAGCAGTACTTGGGGAAACATTCAGTACTTC. This encodes CASSTWGNIQYF.

J is TRBJ2-7 and V is TRBV11-2; perhaps TRBD1 as D (5 bases). This CDR3 has 13 residues. Germline V lookup: CDR1 SGHAT, CDR2 FQNNGV. V was shortened by 4 bases and J by 2 bases, with 9 bases between the two germline ends. The chain's CDR3 is CASSWGITYEQYF. DNA for the CDR3: TGTGCCAGCAGCTGGGGCATAACCTACGAGCAGTACTTC.